These 2 T cell receptor beta chains share one sample of origin, sequenced in a study of shared clonotypes between healthy human individuals. Data came from immunoSEQ multiplex PCR; TCRdb stores just in-frame clones and leaves some out. Found here are about 2 million clones, about 95% of them singletons; the top ten hold roughly 1%. Cells designated naive CD8 were CD45RO-negative and were positively selected for CCR7, with terminally differentiated effector memory CD45RA+ cells excluded. Input material: naive CD8+ T cells sorted from blood. The origin of the receptors is a man aged 18 to 30 in good health.

Written as DNA, the CDR3 is TGCGCCAGCAGCCCGCACCCGGGACAGGGGGCCTACGAGCAGTACTTC. Translated: CASSPHPGQGAYEQYF. V and J are TRBV4-3 and TRBJ2-7; 11 bases are a match to TRBD1. CDR1 and CDR2 from the germline V gene are LGHNA and YSLEER. Trimming took 4 bases from V and 2 from J; bases not matched to a gene: 7. This CDR3 comprises 16 residues.

This clone was seen a single time. This chain uses TRBV6-1 with TRBJ2-1; TRBD2 is a possible D gene (7 bases). The V end lost 4 bases, the J end lost 8 bases, and 21 bases lay between the germline ends. Germline loops: CDR1 MNHNS, CDR2 SASEGT. This CDR3 comprises 16 residues. The CDR3 nucleotides read TGTGCCAGCAGTGGGGGGCTAGCGGCCTCAGGGTATGAGCAGTTCTTC. Amino acid sequence: CASSGGLAASGYEQFF.